This T cell receptor beta chain originates from a study of blood T cell repertoires in COVID-19. Across the study: Spain, Italy and the United States supplied samples that represented acute and convalescent COVID-19.

Authors' processing steps: Estimates of nucleated cell counts were drawn from the amplification of reference gene primers. Profiled with immunoSEQ multiplex PCR; TCRdb holds only in-frame clones, not every one. The V and J calls and clone size are taken from that table; D and trimming were inferred from the DNA. The sample records 53,000 or so clones, approximately 84% being singletons. Germline V gene sequence: CDR1 SGHRS, CDR2 YFSETQ. Trimming left V 4 bases short and J 7 bases short, with 12 bases between. This CDR3 has 13 amino acids. Sequencing input: peripheral blood. This TCR came from a man aged 65-85 years with active COVID-19. The chain recombines TRBV5-1 with TRBJ2-1; weak D call: TRBD2 (5 bases). The CDR3 sequence is CASSPRSGNEQFF. Written as DNA, the CDR3 is TGCGCCAGCAGCCCACGCTCGGGAAATGAGCAGTTCTTC.